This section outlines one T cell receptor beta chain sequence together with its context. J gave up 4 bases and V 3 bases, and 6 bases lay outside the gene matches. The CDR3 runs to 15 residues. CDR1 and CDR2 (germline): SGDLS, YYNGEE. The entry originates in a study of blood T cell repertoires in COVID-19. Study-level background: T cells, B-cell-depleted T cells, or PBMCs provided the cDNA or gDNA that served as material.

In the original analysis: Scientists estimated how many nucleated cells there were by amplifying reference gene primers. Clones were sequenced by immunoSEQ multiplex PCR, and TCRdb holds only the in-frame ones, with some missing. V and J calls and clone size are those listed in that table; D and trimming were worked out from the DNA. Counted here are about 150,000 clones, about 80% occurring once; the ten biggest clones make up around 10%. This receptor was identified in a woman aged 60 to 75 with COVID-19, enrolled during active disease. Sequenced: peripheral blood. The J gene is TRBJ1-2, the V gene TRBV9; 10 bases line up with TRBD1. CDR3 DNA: TGTGCCAGCAGCGATGTGACAGGGGGCTTCTATGGCTACACCTTC. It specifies CASSDVTGGFYGYTF.